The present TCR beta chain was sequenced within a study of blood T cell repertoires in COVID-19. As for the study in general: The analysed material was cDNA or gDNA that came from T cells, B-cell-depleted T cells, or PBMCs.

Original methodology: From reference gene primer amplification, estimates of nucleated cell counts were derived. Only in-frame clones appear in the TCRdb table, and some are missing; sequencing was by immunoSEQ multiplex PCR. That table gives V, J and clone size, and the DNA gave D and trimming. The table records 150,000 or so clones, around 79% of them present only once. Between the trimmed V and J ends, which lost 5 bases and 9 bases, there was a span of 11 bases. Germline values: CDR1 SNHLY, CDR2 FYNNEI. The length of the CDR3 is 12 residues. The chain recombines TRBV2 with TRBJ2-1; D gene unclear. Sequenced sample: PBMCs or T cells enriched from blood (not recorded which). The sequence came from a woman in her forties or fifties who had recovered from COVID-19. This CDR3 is CASSLIEIEQFF. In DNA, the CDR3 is TGTGCCAGCAGTTTAATCGAGATTGAGCAGTTCTTC.